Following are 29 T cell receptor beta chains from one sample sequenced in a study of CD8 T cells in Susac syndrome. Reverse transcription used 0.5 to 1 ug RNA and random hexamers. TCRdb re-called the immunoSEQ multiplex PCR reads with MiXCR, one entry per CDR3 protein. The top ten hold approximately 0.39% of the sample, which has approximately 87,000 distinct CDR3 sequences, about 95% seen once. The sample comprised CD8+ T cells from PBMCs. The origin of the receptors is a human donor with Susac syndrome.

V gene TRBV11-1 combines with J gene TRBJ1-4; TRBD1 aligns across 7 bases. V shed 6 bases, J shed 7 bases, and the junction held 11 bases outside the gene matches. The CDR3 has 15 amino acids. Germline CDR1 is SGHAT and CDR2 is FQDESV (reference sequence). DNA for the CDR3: TGTGCCAGCAGGCCATCGGGACAGCGGCGTGAAAAACTGTTTTTT. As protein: CASRPSGQRREKLFF.

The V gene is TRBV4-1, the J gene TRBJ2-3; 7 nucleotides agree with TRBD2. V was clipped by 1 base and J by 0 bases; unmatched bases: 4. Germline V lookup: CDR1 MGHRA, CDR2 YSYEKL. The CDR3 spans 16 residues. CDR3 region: CASSQATSASTDTQYF. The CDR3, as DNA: TGCGCCAGCAGCCAAGCCACTAGCGCCAGCACAGATACGCAGTATTTT.

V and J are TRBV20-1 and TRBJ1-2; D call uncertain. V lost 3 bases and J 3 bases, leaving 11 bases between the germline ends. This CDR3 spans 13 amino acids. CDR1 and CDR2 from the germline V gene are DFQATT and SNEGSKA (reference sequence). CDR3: CSASSRWDYGYTF. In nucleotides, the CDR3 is TGCAGTGCTAGTTCTCGGTGGGACTATGGCTACACCTTC.

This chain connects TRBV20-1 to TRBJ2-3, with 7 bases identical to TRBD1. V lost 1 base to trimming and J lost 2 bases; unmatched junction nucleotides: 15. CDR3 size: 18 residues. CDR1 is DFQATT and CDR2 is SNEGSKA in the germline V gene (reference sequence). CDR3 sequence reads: CSARAWIIRGQVTDTQYF. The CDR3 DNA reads TGCAGTGCTAGAGCTTGGATTATTCGTGGACAGGTCACAGATACGCAGTATTTT.

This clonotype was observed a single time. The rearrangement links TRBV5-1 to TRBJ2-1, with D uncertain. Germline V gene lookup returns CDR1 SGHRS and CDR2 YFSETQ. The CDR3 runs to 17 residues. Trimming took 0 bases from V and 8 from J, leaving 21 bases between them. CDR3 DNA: TGCGCCAGCAGCTTGGTTTCGCCGGGCTACCGACGGGATGAGCAGTTCTTC. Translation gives CASSLVSPGYRRDEQFF.

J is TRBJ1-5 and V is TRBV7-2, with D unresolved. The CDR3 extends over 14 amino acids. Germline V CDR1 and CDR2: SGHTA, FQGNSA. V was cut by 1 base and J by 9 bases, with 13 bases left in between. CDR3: CASSLGTDGGPQHF. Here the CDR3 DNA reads TGTGCCAGCAGCTTAGGGACCGACGGTGGGCCCCAGCATTTT.

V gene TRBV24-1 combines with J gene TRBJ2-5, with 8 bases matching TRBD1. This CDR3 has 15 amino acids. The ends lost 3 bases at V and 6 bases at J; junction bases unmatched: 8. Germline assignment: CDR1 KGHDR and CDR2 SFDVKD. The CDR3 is CATSDPYRGRKTQYF. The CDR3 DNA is TGTGCCACCAGTGATCCTTACAGGGGGAGGAAGACCCAGTACTTC.

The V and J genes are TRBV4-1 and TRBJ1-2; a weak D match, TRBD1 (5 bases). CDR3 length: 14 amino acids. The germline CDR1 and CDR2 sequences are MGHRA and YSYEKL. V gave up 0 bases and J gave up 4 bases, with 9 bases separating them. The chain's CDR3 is CASSQETDLYGYTF. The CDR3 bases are TGCGCCAGCAGCCAAGAGACAGACCTCTATGGCTACACCTTC.

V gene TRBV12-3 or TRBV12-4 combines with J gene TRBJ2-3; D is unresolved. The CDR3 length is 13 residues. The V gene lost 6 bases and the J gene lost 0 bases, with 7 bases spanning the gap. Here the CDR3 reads CASSPDSTDTQYF. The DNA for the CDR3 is TGTGCCAGCAGCCCCGACAGCACAGATACGCAGTATTTT.

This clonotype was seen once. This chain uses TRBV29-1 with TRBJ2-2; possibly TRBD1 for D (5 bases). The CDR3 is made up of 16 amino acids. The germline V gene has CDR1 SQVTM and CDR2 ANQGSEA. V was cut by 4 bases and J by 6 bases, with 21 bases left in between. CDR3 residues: CSVVVFQGPSSGELFF. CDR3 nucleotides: TGCAGCGTTGTAGTCTTTCAGGGCCCGTCTTCCGGGGAGCTGTTTTTT.

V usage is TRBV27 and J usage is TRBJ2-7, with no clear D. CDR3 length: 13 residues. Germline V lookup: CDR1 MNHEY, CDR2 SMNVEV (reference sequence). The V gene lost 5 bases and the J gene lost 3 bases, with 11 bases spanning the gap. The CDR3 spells CASSPRPIYEQYF. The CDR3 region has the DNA TGTGCCAGCAGTCCCAGGCCTATCTACGAGCAGTACTTC.

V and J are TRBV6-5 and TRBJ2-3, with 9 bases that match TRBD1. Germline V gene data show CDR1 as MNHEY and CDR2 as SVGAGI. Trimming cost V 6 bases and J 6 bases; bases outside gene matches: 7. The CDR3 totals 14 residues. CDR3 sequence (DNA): TGTGCCAGCAGCGGAGGGACAGGGTGGGATACGCAGTATTTT. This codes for CASSGGTGWDTQYF.

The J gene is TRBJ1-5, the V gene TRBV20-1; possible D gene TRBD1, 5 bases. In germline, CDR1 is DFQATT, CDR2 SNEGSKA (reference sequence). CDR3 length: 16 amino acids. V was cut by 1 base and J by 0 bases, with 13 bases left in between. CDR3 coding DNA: TGCAGTGCTAGAGGGGGGGTGGAATATAGCAATCAGCCCCAGCATTTT. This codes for CSARGGVEYSNQPQHF.

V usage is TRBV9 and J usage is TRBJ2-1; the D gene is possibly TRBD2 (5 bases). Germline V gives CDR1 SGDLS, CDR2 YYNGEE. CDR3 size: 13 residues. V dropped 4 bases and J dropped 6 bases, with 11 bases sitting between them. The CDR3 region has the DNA TGTGCCAGCAGCCCCCCGACTACCAATGAGCAGTTCTTC. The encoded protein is CASSPPTTNEQFF.

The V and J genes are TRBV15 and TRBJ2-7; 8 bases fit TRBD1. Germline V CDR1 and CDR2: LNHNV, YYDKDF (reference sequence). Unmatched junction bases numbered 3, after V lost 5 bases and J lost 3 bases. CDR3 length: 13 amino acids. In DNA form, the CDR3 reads TGTGCCACCAGCTCAACAGGGGGCTACGAGCAGTACTTC. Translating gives CATSSTGGYEQYF.

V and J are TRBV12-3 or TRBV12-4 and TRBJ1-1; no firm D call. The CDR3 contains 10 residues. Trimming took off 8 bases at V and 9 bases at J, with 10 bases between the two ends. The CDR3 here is CASVLTQAFF. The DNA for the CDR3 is TGTGCCAGCGTCCTTACCCAAGCTTTCTTT.

CDR3 bases: TGTGCCAGCAGCACGCCGGGACTAACATACAATGAGCAGTTCTTC. Amino acid sequence: CASSTPGLTYNEQFF. The gene calls are TRBV13 and TRBJ2-1, with TRBD2 identical over 7 bases. The J segment lost 4 bases and the V segment lost 5 bases, leaving 8 bases of the junction unmatched. The CDR3 contains 15 residues. CDR1 and CDR2 from the germline V gene are PRHDT and FYEKMQ (reference sequence). Filled out from reference TRBV13 and TRBJ2-1, the complete variable domain reads AAGVIQSPRHLIKEKRETATLKCYPIPRHDTVYWYQQGPGQDPQFLISFYEKMQSDKGSIPDRFSAQQFSDYHSELNMSSLELGDSALYFCASSTPGLTYNEQFFGPGTRLTVL.

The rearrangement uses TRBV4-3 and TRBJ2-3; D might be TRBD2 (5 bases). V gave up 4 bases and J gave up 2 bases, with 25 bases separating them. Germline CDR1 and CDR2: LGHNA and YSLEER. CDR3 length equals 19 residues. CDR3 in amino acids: CASSPHHLSGVGDTDTQYF. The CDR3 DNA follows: TGCGCCAGCAGCCCGCACCATTTAAGCGGAGTGGGTGACACAGATACGCAGTATTTT.

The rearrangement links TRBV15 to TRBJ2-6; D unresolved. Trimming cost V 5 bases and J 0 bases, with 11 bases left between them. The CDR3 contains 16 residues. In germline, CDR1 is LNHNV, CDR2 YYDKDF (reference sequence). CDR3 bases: TGTGCCACCAGCGCCTACCTTCCCTCTGGGGCCAACGTCCTGACTTTC. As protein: CATSAYLPSGANVLTF.

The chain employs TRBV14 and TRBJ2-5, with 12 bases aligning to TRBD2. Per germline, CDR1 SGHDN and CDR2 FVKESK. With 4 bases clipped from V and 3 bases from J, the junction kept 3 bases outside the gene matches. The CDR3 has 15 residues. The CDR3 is CASSPRTSGEETQYF. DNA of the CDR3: TGTGCCAGCAGCCCCCGGACTAGCGGGGAAGAGACCCAGTACTTC.

Written as DNA, the CDR3 is TGTGCCAGCAGCCATCGACGGGGGACAGGTTATCTCATGAGGGGTGAAGCTTTCTTT. Encoded protein: CASSHRRGTGYLMRGEAFF. The chain couples TRBV7-9 to TRBJ1-1; 8 nucleotides agree with TRBD1. This CDR3 spans 19 amino acids. V dropped 5 bases and J dropped 7; count of bases not matched to a gene: 24. In germline, CDR1 is SEHNR, CDR2 FQNEAQ (reference sequence).

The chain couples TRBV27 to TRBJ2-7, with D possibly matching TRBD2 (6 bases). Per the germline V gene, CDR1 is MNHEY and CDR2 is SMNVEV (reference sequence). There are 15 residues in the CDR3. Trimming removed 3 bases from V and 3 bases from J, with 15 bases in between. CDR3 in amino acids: CASSLRRVTGYEQYF. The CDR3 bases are TGTGCCAGCAGTTTGAGGAGGGTAACGGGCTACGAGCAGTACTTC.

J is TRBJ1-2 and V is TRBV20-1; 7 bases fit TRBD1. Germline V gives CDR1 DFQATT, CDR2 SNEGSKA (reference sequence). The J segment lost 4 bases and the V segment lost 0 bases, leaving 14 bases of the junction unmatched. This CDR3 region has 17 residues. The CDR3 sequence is CSARDLNLDRVVYGYTF. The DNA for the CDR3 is TGCAGTGCTAGAGATCTCAACCTAGACAGGGTGGTCTATGGCTACACCTTC.

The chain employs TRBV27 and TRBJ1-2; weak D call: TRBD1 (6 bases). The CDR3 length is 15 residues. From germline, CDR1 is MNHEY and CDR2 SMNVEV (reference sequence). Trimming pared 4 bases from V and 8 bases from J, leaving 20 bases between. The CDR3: CASSWGASAAKGYTF. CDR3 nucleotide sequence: TGTGCCAGCAGTTGGGGGGCCTCAGCGGCCAAAGGCTACACCTTC.

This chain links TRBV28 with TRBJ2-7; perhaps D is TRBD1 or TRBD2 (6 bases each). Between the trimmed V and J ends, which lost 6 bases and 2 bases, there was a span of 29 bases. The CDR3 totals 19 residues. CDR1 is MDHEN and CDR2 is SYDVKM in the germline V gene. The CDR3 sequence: CASSHTGLNLGRGAYEQYF. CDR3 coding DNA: TGTGCCAGCAGCCATACCGGCCTAAACCTAGGTAGGGGGGCCTACGAGCAGTACTTC. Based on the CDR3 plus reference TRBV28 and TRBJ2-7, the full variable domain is DVKVTQSSRYLVKRTGEKVFLECVQDMDHENMFWYRQDPGLGLRLIYFSYDVKMKEKGDIPEGYSVSREKKERFSLILESASTNQTSMYLCASSHTGLNLGRGAYEQYFGPGTRLTVT.

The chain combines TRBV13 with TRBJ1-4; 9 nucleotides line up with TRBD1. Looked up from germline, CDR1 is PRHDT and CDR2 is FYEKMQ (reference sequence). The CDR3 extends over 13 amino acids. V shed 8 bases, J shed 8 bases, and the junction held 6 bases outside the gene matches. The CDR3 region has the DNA TGTGCCAGCGCGGGACAGGGCACGGAAAAACTGTTTTTT. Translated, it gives CASAGQGTEKLFF.

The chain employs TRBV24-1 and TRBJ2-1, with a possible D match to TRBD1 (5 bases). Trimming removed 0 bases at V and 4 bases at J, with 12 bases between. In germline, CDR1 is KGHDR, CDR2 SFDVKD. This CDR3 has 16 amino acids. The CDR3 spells CATSDLWGSGYNEQFF. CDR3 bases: TGTGCCACCAGTGATTTGTGGGGCTCAGGTTACAATGAGCAGTTCTTC.

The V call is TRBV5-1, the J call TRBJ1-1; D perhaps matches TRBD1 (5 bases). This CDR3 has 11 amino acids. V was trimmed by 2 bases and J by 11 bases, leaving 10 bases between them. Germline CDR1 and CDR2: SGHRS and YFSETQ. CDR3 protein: CASSFKGMAFF. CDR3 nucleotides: TGCGCCAGCAGCTTTAAGGGGATGGCTTTCTTT.

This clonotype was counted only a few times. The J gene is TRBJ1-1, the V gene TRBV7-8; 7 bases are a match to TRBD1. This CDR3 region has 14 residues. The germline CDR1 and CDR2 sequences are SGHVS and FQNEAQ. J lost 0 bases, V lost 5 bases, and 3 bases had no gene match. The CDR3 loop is CASSPDRMNTEAFF. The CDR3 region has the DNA TGTGCCAGCAGCCCGGACAGGATGAACACTGAAGCTTTCTTT.